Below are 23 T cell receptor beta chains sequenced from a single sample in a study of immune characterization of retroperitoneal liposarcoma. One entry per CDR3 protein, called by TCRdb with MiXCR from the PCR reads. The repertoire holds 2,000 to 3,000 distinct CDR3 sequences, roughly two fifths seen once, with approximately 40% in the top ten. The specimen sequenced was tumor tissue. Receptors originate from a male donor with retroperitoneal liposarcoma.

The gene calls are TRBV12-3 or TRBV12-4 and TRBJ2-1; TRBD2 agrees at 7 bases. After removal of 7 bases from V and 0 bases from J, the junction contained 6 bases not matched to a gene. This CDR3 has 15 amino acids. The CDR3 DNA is TGTGCCAGCAAGGTTGCGGGGGACTCCTACAATGAGCAGTTCTTC. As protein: CASKVAGDSYNEQFF.

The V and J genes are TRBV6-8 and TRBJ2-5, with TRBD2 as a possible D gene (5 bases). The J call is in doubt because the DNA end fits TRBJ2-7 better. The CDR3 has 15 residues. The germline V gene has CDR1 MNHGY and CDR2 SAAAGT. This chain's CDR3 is CASSYSGGHPYEQYF. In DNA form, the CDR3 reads TGTGCCAGCAGTTACTCGGGCGGGCACCCCTACGAGCAGTACTTC.

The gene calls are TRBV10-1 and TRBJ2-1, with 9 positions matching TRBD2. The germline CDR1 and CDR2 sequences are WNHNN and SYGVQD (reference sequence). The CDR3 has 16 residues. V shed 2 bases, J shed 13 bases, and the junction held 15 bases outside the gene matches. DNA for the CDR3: TGCGCCAGCAGTGAGAAGCGGGAGGTAACCAAAAACATTCAGTTCTTC. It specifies CASSEKREVTKNIQFF.

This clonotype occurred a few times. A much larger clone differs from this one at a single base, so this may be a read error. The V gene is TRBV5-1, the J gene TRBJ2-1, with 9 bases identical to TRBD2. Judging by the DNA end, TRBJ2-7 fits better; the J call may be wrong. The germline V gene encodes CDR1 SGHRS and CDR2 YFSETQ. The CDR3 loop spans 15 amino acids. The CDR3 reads CASSLGLAENNEQYF. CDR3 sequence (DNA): TGCGCCAGCAGCTTGGGACTAGCGGAAAACAATGAGCAGTACTTC.

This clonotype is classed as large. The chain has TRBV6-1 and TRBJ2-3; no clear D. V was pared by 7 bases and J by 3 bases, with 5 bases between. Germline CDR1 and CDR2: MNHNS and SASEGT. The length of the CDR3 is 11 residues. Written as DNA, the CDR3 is TGTGCCAGCACCGAGACAGATACGCAGTATTTT. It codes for CASTETDTQYF.

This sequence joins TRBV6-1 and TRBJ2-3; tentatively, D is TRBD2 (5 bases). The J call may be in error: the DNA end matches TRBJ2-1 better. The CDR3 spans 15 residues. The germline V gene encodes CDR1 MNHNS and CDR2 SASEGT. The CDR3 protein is CASSELLGNDNEQFF. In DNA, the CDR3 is TGTGCCAGCAGTGAATTGCTCGGGAACGACAATGAGCAGTTCTTC.

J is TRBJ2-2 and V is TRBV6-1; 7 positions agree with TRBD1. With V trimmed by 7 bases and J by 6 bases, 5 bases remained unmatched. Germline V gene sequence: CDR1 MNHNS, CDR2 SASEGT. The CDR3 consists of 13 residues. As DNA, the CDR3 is TGTGCCAGCACCGAAACAGGGGCCGGGGAGCTGTTTTTT. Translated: CASTETGAGELFF.

The CDR3 reads CASSPQSSTDTQYF. In DNA form, the CDR3 reads TGTGCCAGCAGTCCACAGTCTAGCACAGATACGCAGTATTTT. This chain joins TRBV6-4 and TRBJ2-3; D is unresolved. CDR3 size: 14 residues. Germline V gene sequence: CDR1 MRHNA, CDR2 SNTAGT. Trimming took 5 bases from V and 0 from J, leaving 9 bases between them.

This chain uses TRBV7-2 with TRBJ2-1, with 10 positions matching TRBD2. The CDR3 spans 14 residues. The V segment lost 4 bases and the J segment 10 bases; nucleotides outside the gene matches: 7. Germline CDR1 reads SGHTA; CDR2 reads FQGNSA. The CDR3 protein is CASSWTSGSYEQFF. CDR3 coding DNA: TGTGCCAGCAGCTGGACTAGCGGCTCCTACGAGCAGTTCTTC. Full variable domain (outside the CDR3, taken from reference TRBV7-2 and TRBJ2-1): GAGVSQSPSNKVTEKGKDVELRCDPISGHTALYWYRQSLGQGLEFLIYFQGNSAPDKSGLPSDRFSAERTGGSVSTLTIQRTQQEDSAVYLCASSWTSGSYEQFFGPGTRLTVL.

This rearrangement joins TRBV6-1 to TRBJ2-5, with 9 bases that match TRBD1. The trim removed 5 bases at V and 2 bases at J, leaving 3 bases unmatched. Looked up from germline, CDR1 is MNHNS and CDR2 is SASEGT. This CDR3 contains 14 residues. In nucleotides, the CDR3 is TGTGCCAGCAGTTCCGGACAGGGGCAAGAGACCCAGTACTTC. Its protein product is CASSSGQGQETQYF.

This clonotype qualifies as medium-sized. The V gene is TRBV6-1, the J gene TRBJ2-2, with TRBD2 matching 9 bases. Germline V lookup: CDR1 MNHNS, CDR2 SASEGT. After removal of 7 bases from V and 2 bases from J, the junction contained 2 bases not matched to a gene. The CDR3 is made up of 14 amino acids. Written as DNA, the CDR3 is TGTGCCAGCACTAGCGGGACCAACACCGGGGAGCTGTTTTTT. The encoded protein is CASTSGTNTGELFF.

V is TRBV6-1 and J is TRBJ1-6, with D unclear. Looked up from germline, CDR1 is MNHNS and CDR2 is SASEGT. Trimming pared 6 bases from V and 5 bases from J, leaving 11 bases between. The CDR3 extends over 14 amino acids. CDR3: CASSLGSNNSPLHF. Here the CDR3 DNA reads TGTGCCAGCAGCCTGGGATCTAATAATTCACCCCTCCACTTT.

The CDR3 region has the DNA TGTGCCAGCAGTTCCACTCGGACACGAGAGACCCAGTACTTC. Encoded protein: CASSSTRTRETQYF. The chain employs TRBV12-3 or TRBV12-4 and TRBJ2-5; TRBD1 is a possible D gene (5 bases). This CDR3 spans 14 amino acids. Trimming stripped 4 bases from V and 4 bases from J, with 13 bases between.

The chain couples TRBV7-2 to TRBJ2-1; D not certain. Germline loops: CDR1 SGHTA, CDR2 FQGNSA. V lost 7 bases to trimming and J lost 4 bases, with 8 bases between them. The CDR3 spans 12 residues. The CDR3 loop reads CASTLGYNEQFF. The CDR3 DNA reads TGTGCCAGCACCCTAGGATACAATGAGCAGTTCTTC.

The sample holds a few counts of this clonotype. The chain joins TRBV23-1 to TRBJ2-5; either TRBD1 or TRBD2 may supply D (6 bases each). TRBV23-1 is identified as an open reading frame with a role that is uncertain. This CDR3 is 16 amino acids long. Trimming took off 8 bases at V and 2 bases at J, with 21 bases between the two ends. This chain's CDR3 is CASLRRGKRGQETQYF. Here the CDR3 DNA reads TGCGCCAGCCTTAGGAGGGGAAAGAGGGGGCAAGAGACCCAGTACTTC.

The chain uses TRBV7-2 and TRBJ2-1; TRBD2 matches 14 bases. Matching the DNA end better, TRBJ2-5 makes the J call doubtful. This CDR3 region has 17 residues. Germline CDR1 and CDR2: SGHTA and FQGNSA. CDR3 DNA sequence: TGTGCCAGCAGCTTATCCGGGACTAGCGGGAGTATGAAGACCCAGTACTTC. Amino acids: CASSLSGTSGSMKTQYF.

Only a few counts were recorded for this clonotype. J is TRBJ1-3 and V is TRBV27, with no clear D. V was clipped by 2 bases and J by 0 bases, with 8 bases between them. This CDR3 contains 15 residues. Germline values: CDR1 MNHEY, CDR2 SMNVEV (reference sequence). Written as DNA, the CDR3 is TGTGCCAGCAGTTTAGGGAGTACCTCTGGAAACACCATATATTTT. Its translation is CASSLGSTSGNTIYF.

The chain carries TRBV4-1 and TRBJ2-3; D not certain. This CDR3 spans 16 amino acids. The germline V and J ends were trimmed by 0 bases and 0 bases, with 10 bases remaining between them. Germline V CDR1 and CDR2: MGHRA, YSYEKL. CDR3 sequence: CASSQEGRLSTDTQYF. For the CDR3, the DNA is TGCGCCAGCAGCCAAGAAGGGCGGCTTAGCACAGATACGCAGTATTTT.

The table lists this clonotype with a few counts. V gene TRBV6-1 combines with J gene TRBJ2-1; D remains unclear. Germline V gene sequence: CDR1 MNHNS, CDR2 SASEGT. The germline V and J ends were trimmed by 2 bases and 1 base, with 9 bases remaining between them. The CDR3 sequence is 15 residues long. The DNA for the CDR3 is TGTGCCAGCAGTGAATCGGCTTCTTCCTACAATGAGCAGTTCTTC. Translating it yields CASSESASSYNEQFF.

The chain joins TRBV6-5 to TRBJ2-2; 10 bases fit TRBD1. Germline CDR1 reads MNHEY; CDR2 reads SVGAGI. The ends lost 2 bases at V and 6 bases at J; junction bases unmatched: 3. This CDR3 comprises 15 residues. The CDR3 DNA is TGTGCCAGCAGTTACACGACAGGGGGCCCCGGGGAGCTGTTTTTT. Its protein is CASSYTTGGPGELFF.

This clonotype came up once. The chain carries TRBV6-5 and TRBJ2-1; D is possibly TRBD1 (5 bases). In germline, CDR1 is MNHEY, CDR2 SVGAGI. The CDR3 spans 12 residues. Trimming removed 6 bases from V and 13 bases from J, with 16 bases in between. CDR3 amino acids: CASRDSQETQFF. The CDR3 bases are TGTGCCAGCAGAGACAGCCAAGAGACCCAGTTCTTC.

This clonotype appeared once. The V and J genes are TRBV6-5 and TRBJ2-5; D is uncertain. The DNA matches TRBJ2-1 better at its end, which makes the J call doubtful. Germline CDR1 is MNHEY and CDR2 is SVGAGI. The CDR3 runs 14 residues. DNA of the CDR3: TGTGCCAGCAGTTACCTCCGGGCCGTCGAGACCCAGTTCTTC. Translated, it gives CASSYLRAVETQFF.

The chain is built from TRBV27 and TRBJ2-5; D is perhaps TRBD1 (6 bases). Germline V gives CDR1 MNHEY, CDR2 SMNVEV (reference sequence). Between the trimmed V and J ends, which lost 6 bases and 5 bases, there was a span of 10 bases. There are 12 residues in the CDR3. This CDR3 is CASSLTGETQYF. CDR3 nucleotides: TGTGCCAGCAGCCTAACAGGGGAGACCCAGTACTTC.